This TCR beta chain came from a study of cytomegalovirus exposure and HLA in healthy donors. The CDR3 is 15 amino acids. V was trimmed by 6 bases and J by 1 base, leaving 13 bases between them. Germline-derived CDR1 and CDR2 are MNHEY and SMNVEV (reference sequence). The PCR employed 60 Vbeta primers together with 13 Jbeta primers. In the original processing: Per a later analysis, the number of unique TCR beta chains was some 75 million, of which roughly 11 million were shared. Sequenced by immunoSEQ multiplex PCR; TCRdb stores in-frame clones only, minus some. The D gene and trimming were derived from the DNA, and the V and J assignments and clone size from that table. The profile shows 150,000 or so clones, 64% of them singletons.

The source of this sequence is a young woman in good health and CMV-seropositive. Specimen: PBMCs. The chain uses TRBV27 and TRBJ2-4; TRBD1 might be the D (5 bases). The CDR3 bases are TGTGCCAGCAGCCTCATGTGGGGCGCCAAAAACATTCAGTACTTC. Protein product: CASSLMWGAKNIQYF.